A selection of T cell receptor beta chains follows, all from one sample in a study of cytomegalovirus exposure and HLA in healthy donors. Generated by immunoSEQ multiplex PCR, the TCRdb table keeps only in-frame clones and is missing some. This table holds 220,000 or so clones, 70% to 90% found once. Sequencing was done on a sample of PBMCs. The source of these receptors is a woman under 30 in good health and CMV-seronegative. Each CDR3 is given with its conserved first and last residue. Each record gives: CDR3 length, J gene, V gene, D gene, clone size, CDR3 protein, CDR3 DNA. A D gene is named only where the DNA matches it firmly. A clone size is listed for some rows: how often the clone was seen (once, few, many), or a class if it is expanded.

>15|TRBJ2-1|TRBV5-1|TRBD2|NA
CASSLELAGRDEQFF
TGCGCCAGCAGCTTGGAACTAGCGGGACGAGATGAGCAGTTCTTC
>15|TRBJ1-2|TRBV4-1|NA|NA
CASSQDPGTQLGYTF
TGCGCCAGCAGCCAAGATCCCGGGACACAATTAGGCTACACCTTC
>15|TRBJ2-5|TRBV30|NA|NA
CAWSALTAYQETQYF
TGTGCCTGGAGTGCCCTGACTGCATACCAAGAGACCCAGTACTTC
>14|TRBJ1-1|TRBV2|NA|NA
CASIVGGLNTEAFF
TGTGCCAGCATCGTTGGGGGCCTGAACACTGAAGCTTTCTTT
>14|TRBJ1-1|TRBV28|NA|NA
CASSPRGGNTEAFF
TGTGCCAGCAGTCCAAGAGGGGGGAACACTGAAGCTTTCTTT
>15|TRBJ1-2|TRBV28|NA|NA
CASSSPRGFKYGYTF
TGTGCCAGCAGTTCCCCGAGGGGGTTCAAGTATGGCTACACCTTC
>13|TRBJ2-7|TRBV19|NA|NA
CASSMGSSYEQYF
TGTGCCAGTAGTATGGGGAGTTCCTACGAGCAGTACTTC
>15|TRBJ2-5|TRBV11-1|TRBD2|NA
CASSKTSGSQETQYF
TGTGCCAGCAGCAAGACTAGCGGCTCACAAGAGACCCAGTACTTC
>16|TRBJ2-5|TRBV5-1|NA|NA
CASSLIQAGGQETQYF
TGCGCCAGCAGCTTGATCCAGGCTGGCGGCCAAGAGACCCAGTACTTC
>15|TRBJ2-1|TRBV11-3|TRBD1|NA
CASSPQGQGSNEQFF
TGTGCCAGCAGCCCACAGGGACAGGGGTCCAATGAGCAGTTCTTC
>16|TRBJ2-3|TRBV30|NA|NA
CAWSILRRKSTDTQYF
TGTGCCTGGAGCATTTTAAGGCGGAAGAGCACAGATACGCAGTATTTT
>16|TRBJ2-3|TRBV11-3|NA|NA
CASSLSATGGTDTQYF
TGTGCCAGCAGCCTGAGCGCTACTGGAGGCACAGATACGCAGTATTTT
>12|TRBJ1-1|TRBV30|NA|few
CAWIRVNTEAFF
TGTGCCTGGATTAGAGTGAACACTGAAGCTTTCTTT
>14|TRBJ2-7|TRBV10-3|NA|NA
CAIKDSPGSYEQYF
TGTGCCATCAAGGACAGCCCGGGCTCCTACGAGCAGTACTTC
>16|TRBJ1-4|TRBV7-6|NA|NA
CASSQGTPATNEKLFF
TGTGCCAGCAGCCAAGGGACACCAGCAACTAATGAAAAACTGTTTTTT
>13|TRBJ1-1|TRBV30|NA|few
CAWSVGSKIEAFF
TGTGCCTGGAGTGTAGGGTCGAAGATTGAAGCTTTCTTT
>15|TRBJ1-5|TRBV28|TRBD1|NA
CASSRGTGGNQPQHF
TGTGCCAGCAGTCGTGGGACAGGGGGAAATCAGCCCCAGCATTTT
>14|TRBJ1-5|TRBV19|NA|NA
CASSILAENQPQHF
TGTGCCAGTAGTATATTGGCAGAAAATCAGCCCCAGCATTTT
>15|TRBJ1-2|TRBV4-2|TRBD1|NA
CASSQDRGQNYGYTF
TGTGCCAGCAGCCAAGACAGGGGGCAAAACTATGGCTACACCTTC
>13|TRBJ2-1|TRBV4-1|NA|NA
CASSQDSNNEQFF
TGCGCCAGCAGCCAAGATTCTAACAATGAGCAGTTCTTC
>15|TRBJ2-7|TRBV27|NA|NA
CASSSPPTSLYEQYF
TGTGCCAGCAGTTCCCCCCCGACTAGTCTCTACGAGCAGTACTTC
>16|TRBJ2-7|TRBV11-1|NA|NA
CASRTAAAGPPHEQYF
TGTGCCAGCCGAACCGCCGCGGCGGGGCCTCCTCACGAGCAGTACTTC
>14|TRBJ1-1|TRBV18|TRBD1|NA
CASSTTGRDTEAFF
TGTGCCAGCTCAACGACAGGGAGGGACACTGAAGCTTTCTTT
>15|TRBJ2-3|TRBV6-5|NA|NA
CASRPGHEPYYTQYF
TGTGCCAGCAGGCCCGGACACGAACCTTATTATACGCAGTATTTT
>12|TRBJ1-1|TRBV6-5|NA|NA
CASTARNTEAFF
TGTGCCAGCACGGCGAGGAACACTGAAGCTTTCTTT
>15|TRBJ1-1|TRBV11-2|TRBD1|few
CASSPRTGKNTEAFF
TGTGCCAGCAGCCCCCGGACAGGGAAGAACACTGAAGCTTTCTTT
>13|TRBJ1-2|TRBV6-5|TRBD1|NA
CASTRGAEDGYTF
TGTGCCAGCACCAGGGGGGCCGAGGATGGCTACACCTTC
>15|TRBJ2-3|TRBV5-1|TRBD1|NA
CASSFDRGLTDTQYF
TGCGCCAGCAGCTTTGACAGGGGTCTCACAGATACGCAGTATTTT
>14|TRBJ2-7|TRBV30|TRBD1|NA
CAWSVKGASLGQYF
TGTGCCTGGAGTGTTAAGGGGGCGAGTTTAGGGCAGTACTTC
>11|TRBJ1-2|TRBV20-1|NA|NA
CSARDVTGYTF
TGCAGTGCTAGAGACGTGACGGGCTACACCTTC
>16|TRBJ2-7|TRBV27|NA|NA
CASSPFSSALSYEQYF
TGTGCCAGCAGTCCCTTTTCTAGCGCTCTTTCCTACGAGCAGTACTTC
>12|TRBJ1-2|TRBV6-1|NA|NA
CASSELGNGYTF
TGTGCCAGCAGTGAATTAGGGAATGGCTACACCTTC
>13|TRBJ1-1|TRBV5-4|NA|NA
CASSLDSYTEAFF
TGTGCCAGCAGCTTGGACAGCTACACTGAAGCTTTCTTT
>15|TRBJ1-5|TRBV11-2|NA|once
CASSPGHNSNQPQHF
TGTGCCAGCAGCCCCGGACACAATAGCAATCAGCCCCAGCATTTT
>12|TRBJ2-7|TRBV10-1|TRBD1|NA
CASSGTVREQYF
TGCGCCAGCAGCGGGACAGTCCGCGAGCAGTACTTC
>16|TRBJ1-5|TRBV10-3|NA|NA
CAISDPARGNNQPQHF
TGTGCCATCAGTGACCCGGCGAGGGGCAACAATCAGCCCCAGCATTTT
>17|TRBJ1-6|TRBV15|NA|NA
CATSRESPSSYNSPLHF
TGTGCCACCAGCAGAGAGTCGCCGAGCTCCTATAATTCACCCCTCCACTTT
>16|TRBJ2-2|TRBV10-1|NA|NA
CASSESKSLNTGELFF
TGCGCCAGCAGTGAGTCGAAGAGTTTGAACACCGGGGAGCTGTTTTTT
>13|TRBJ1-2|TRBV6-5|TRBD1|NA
CASTNAGGDGYTF
TGTGCCAGCACCAACGCAGGGGGGGATGGCTACACCTTC
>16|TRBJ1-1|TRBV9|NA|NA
CASSVGAGALNTEAFF
TGTGCCAGCAGCGTAGGTGCGGGCGCCTTGAACACTGAAGCTTTCTTT
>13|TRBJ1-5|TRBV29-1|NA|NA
CSVMPGSNQPQHF
TGCAGCGTTATGCCAGGCAGCAATCAGCCCCAGCATTTT
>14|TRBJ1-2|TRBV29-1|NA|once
CSVEAEGRRYGYTF
TGCAGCGTTGAAGCCGAGGGCAGGCGCTATGGCTACACCTTC
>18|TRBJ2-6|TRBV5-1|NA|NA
CASSSVPGRGTGANVLTF
TGCGCCAGCAGCTCTGTCCCGGGACGGGGGACTGGGGCCAACGTCCTGACTTTC
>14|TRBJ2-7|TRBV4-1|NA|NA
CASSPRESSYEQYF
TGCGCCAGCAGCCCCCGAGAGAGCTCCTACGAGCAGTACTTC
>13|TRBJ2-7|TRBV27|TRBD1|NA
CASRDRGSYEQYF
TGTGCCAGCAGGGACAGGGGGTCCTACGAGCAGTACTTC
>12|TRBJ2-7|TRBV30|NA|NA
CAWSPRSYEQYF
TGTGCCTGGAGCCCCCGATCCTACGAGCAGTACTTC
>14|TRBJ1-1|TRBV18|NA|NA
CASSSQGRNTEAFF
TGTGCCAGCTCAAGTCAGGGGCGGAACACTGAAGCTTTCTTT
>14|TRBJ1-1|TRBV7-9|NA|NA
CASSQLQGNTEAFF
TGTGCCAGCAGCCAGCTACAGGGGAACACTGAAGCTTTCTTT
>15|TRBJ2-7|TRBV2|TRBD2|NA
CASSFLAGSSYEQYF
TGTGCCAGCAGTTTTCTAGCGGGGAGCTCCTACGAGCAGTACTTC
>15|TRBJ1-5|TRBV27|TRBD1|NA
CASSLHRGFNQPQHF
TGTGCCAGCAGTTTACACAGGGGCTTTAATCAGCCCCAGCATTTT
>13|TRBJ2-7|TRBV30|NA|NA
CAWSVGASYEQYF
TGTGCCTGGAGTGTTGGTGCTTCCTACGAGCAGTACTTC
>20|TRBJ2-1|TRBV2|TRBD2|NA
CASSPLEGLAGSYSGNEQFF
TGTGCCAGCAGCCCCCTCGAGGGACTAGCGGGATCTTACTCTGGGAATGAGCAGTTCTTC
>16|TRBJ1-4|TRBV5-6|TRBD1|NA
CASSLDGQGLNEKLFF
TGTGCCAGCAGCCTGGACGGACAGGGCTTAAATGAAAAACTGTTTTTT
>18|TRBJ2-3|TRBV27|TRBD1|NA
CASSFQLQGADYPDTQYF
TGTGCCAGCAGTTTTCAGCTCCAGGGGGCGGATTACCCAGATACGCAGTATTTT